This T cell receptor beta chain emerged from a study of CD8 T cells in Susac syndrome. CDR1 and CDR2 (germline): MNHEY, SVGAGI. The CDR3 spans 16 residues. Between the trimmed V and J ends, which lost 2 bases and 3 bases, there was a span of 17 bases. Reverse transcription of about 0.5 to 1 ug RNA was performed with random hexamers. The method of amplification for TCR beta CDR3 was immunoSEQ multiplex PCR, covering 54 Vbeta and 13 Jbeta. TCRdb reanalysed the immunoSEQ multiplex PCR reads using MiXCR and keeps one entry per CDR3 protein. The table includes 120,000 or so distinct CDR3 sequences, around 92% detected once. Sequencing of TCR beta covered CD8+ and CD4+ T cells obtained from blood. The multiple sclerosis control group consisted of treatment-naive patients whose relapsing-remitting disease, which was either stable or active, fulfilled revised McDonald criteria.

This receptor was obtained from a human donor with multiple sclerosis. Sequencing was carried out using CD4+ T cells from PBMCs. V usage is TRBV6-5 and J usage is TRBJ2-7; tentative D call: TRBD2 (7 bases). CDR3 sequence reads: CASSYLAGANLYEQYF. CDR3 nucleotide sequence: TGTGCCAGCAGTTACCTGGCGGGGGCGAATCTCTACGAGCAGTACTTC.